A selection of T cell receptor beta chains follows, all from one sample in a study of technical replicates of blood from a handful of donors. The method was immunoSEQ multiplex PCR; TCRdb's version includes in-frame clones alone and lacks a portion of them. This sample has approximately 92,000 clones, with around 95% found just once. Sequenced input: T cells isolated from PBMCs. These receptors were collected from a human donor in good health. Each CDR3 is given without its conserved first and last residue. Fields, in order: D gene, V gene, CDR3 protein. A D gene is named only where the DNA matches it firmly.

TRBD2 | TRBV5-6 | ASSPIPGGKLSYNEQF
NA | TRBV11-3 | ASSLPGSRKSSYNEQF
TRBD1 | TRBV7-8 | ASSYRDRGPGGANVLT
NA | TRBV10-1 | ASSGPVEANSYEQY
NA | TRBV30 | AWSDRTLRDTEAF
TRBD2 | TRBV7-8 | ASSLGSGGPTYEQY
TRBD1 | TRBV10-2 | ARRQGVNTEAF
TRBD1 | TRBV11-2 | ASSHYRDRNYGYT
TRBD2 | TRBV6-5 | ASSYVAGVADTQY
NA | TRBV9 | ASSVGIQNTEAF
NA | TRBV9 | ASSVGLQGKVGYGYT
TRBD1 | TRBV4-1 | ASSQGQGTKNIQY
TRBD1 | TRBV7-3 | ASSSGRGPNTEAF
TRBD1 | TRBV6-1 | ASRRQGRYTGELF
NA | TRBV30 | AWSDDSRIETQY
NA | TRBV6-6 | ASSSNWGGSNQPQH
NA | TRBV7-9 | ASSLLSLSDGSNQPQH
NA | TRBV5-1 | ASSQAGLWTDTQY
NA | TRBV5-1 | ASSTGQENEKLF
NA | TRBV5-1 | ASSLFQGVHYEQY
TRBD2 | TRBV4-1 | ASSHRDYNNEQF
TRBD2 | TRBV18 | ASSPPAGEQY
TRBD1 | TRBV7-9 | ASSFESRDRVRGYT
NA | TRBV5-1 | ASRSGTHTGELF
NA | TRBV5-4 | ASSPRTSSSYEQY
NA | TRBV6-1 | ASTGSWGSYEQY
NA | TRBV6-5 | ASSSVTYEQY
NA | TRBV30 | AWSVLVTEAF
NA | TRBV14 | ASSRKYGYSYNEQF
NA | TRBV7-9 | ASSLRQDSPLH
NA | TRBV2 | ASSDEIQPQH
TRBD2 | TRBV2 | ASSTGTSGSPSYNEQF
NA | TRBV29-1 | SVTGINTEAF
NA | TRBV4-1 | ASSRGVADNEQF
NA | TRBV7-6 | ASSLRSLRYNSPLH
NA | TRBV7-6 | ASSLGAPSHEQY
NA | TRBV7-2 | ASRGAGGYNEQF
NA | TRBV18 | ASSQDRNNQPQH
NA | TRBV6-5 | ASTLTIEDQETQY
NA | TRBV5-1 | ASSSALYTSTDTQY
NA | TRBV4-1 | ASSQDEVPSSYNSPLH
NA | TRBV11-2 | ASSLSYSGQIYYEQY
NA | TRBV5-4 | ASSLQYQETQY
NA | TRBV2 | ASSDRTRDGYT
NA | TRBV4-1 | ASSHRPLFRNVAGYEQY
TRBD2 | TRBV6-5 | ASSRSGSTDTQY
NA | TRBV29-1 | SVEGRPSNTEAF
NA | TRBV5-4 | ASSRGWETQY
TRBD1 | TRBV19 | ASRDRGLFNEKLF
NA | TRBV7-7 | ASSLAAAYEQY
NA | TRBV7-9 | ASSVSGMVITEAF